This TCR beta chain is from a study of regulatory T cells in long-lasting Graves disease (dated by TCRdb to about 2021). Background for the entire study: Antithyroid drugs had been taken for less than 3 months by newly diagnosed Graves' disease patients. Patients with persistent Graves' disease were compared with patients with newly diagnosed Graves' disease using TCR sequencing and RNA sequencing of peripheral blood. The study was conducted in China and was registered as a clinical trial. TCR sequencing covered about 13 persistent and 20 newly diagnosed Graves' disease patients, 33 samples in total. What the study reported, not specific to this receptor: More public clonotypes were shared among persistent patients (roughly 2,900) than among newly diagnosed patients (under 1,000). The authors noted that the small sample size was a limitation that may lower accuracy. Only the TCR beta chain was sequenced and analyzed. Because the primary lesion, thyroid tissue, could not be accessed, the study looked at peripheral blood alone. Preferential use of TRBV28, TRBJ1-2 and TRBJ2-5 was observed in persistent disease, whereas TRBV20-1 and TRBJ2-1 were favored in newly diagnosed disease. Persistent Graves' disease patients showed lower TCR Shannon entropy and fewer highly expanded clones than newly diagnosed patients, suggesting clonal expansion.

Libraries were built with multiplex PCR. The reads were generated on an Illumina HiSeq 4000. TCR beta libraries were built with iRepertoire HTBI primers and Arm-PCR amplification of CDR3 regions. Gel purification was performed on PCR products prior to sequencing. In the source study's methods: Across samples, 60 to 80 TRBV and 13 to 15 TRBJ segments were identified and used for gene usage analysis of CDR3 amino acid clonotypes. COPE and FqMerger were used to merge filtered high-quality paired reads into contigs. Contigs were aligned with BLAST to IMGT TRBV, TRBD and TRBJ reference genes, and CDR3 was defined per IMGT. Any clonotype with a frequency above 0.1% was classified as a highly expanded clone. Shannon entropy served as the measure of repertoire diversity, while the Gini coefficient captured V-J evenness. Clonotypes shared by more than one individual were considered public. In-frame beta chains were kept once TCRdb had trimmed the public reads at Q25 with fastp and called clones with MiXCR. Identical CDR3 proteins give one entry, which carries the most common genes and DNA. Here the V and J calls rest on TCRdb's processing, not on the authors' analysis. For this sample the table gives 540,000 or so distinct CDR3 sequences, of which about 14% were detected only once. Together, the top ten hold over 7.5% of the sample.

The junction shows trimming of 7 bases on V and 0 bases on J, plus 18 bases between the germline ends. The germline V gene gives CDR1 as MNHEY and CDR2 as SVGEGT. From the cysteine through the phenylalanine, the CDR3 covers 17 amino acids. The read is trimmed to its CDR3 DNA, 51 bases read in frame from base 1. A note on this clonotype: Its target antigen remains unknown. Base qualities are missing; no much larger clone stands one base away.

This specimen's time point label, interpreted: newly diagnosed GD, antithyroid drugs for less than 3 months. RNA was extracted from PBMCs in TRIzol for both TCR sequencing and RNA sequencing. The diagnosis of Graves' disease followed American Thyroid Association guidelines. The patients came from an endocrinology department in Xi'an, China. Each patient gave approximately 9 milliliters of peripheral blood, collected in an EDTA anticoagulant tube. PBMCs were isolated by Ficoll Paque Plus density gradient separation without further T cell sorting. An Agilent 2100 Bioanalyzer and agarose gel were used to check RNA quality, while a NanoDrop 2000 measured RNA concentration. The data also belong to a second study, concerning T cells in Graves' hyperthyroidism and ophthalmopathy. Per the second study: A patient counted as having stable Graves' hyperthyroidism if no progression to ophthalmopathy occurred over 18 months of follow-up. Hyperthyroidism patients were newly diagnosed, had a disease duration of under 2 months, and were aged 18 to 65 years. The study excluded patients with uncontrolled infections, other autoimmune diseases, pregnancy or lactation. Diagnoses were established on the basis of clinical symptoms, serum thyroxine and TRAb, thyroid ultrasound, and orbital computed tomography. For the first round of RT-PCR on the TCR CDR3, the HTBI primer set was used together with the Qiagen OneStep RT-PCR kit. Most expanded thyroid clonotypes (frequency above 0.001) were also detected in blood, suggesting blood repertoires may reflect thyroid immune responses. A model built on a 13 V-J signature distinguished ophthalmopathy from stable hyperthyroidism, reaching approximately 89% sensitivity and around 82% specificity in cross-validation and 80%/75% in testing. In validation, the model predicted progression to ophthalmopathy with approximately 71% sensitivity and approximately 72% specificity, a median of 6.5 months before onset. TCR V-J signatures able to tell the groups apart were searched for in a discovery cohort of 100 or so patients, of whom more than 40 had Graves' ophthalmopathy and roughly 57 had stable Graves' hyperthyroidism. Prospective prediction of ophthalmopathy was tested in an independent validation cohort consisting of fewer than 20 hyperthyroidism patients and around 17 patients who later progressed to ophthalmopathy. The roughly 94 discovery patients were randomly divided into training and test sets at a 7:3 ratio. In addition, the study compared T-cell repertoires in thyroid tissue and in blood from six Graves' hyperthyroidism patients. After sampling, hyperthyroidism patients received methimazole starting at 30 mg daily, and ophthalmopathy patients received high-dose intravenous methylprednisolone. Libraries were constructed in a second round of multiplex PCR, after which size selection and purification were performed. Paired-end sequencing of the libraries was performed with 100 bp reads on an Illumina HiSeq2000. Raw data were processed with SOAPnuke, discarding reads with adapters, uncalled bases, mean Phred below 15, or no exact constant-primer or identifier match. High-quality paired reads were merged with COPE v1.2.5, and unique nucleotide sequences were defined as clonotypes. MiTCR v1.1 was used to align the clonotypes against IMGT TRBV, TRBD and TRBJ reference segments. The analysis was restricted to V-J combinations with a frequency above 0.0001, which together covered 99.2% of the repertoires. The TCS score was defined as the ratio of F50 (clonal expansion) to E x V (chaos), calculated using BLOSUM62-based TCRdist between CDR3 peptides within each V-J. Welch's t-statistics and random forest reduced several hundred V-J features to some 14, which were used in a naive Bayes classifier (R e1071). No statistical method was used to set the sample size in advance, and investigators knew the group allocation. The paper reports TCR Vbeta CDR3 sequencing of some 140 peripheral blood samples: 43 ophthalmopathy, about 75 hyperthyroidism and around 17 progressor patients.

Recombination connected TRBV6-2 or TRBV6-3 to TRBJ2-2; the D gene is perhaps TRBD2, from 6 matching bases. The receptor comes from a man in his thirties or forties with Graves disease. Donor details come from another sample of the same person, matched by shared clones. The sample was peripheral blood mononuclear cells (PBMCs), taken at new diagnosis, from a patient treated with antithyroid drugs. CDR3 region: CASNRPAGSTNTGELFF. In nucleotides, the sequence is TGTGCCAGCAACAGACCTGCGGGATCGACGAACACCGGGGAGCTGTTTTTT.